These 25 T cell receptor beta chains were all obtained from the same sample, sequenced in a study of CD4 T cells in lung cancer. Produced via immunoSEQ multiplex PCR; TCRdb's table is partial and in-frame only. The table lists around 300 clones, around 90% of them singletons. These receptors have no known antigen. PBMCs were cultured about 13 days with mutant 27-mer peptides, then restimulated with peptide-pulsed autologous B cells. Live IFNgamma-secreting T cells were sorted after restimulation with peptide-pulsed B cells. Limiting-dilution expansion used roughly 3 or 10 sorted cells per well for about 12 to 22 days. Material for sequencing was a CD4+ T cell line or clone grown in culture. These receptors all come from a woman aged 60 to 75 with non-small cell lung cancer. Some clones in this sample may be carry-over from other donors' samples.

This clone showed up just a few times. The rearrangement links TRBV7-1 to TRBJ2-3; TRBD2 matches 15 bases. TRBV7-1 is filed as an ORF, its function uncertain. The CDR3 is 18 amino acids. Unmatched junction bases numbered 7, after V lost 5 bases and J lost 1 base. In nucleotides, the CDR3 is TGTGCCAGCAGCGCCTCACGGACTAGCGGGGGGGGCACAGATACGCAGTATTTT. Translating it yields CASSASRTSGGGTDTQYF.

The chain recombines TRBV27 with TRBJ1-2; 9 positions agree with TRBD1. J lost 7 bases, V lost 4 bases, and 16 bases had no gene match. This CDR3 is built from 17 residues. Germline V gene data show CDR1 as MNHEY and CDR2 as SMNVEV (reference sequence). The CDR3, as DNA: TGTGCCAGCAGTTCCTCTCGTCCCGGGACAGGGCATGGTGGCTACACCTTC. Translating it yields CASSSSRPGTGHGGYTF.

This chain links TRBV6-1 with TRBJ2-5; 13 nucleotides match TRBD2. The CDR3 has 16 residues. Germline V gene data show CDR1 as MNHNS and CDR2 as SASEGT. The J segment lost 5 bases and the V segment lost 4 bases, leaving 7 bases of the junction unmatched. CDR3 loop: CASSATSGRARETQYF. The CDR3 DNA reads TGTGCCAGCAGTGCAACTAGCGGGAGGGCCCGGGAGACCCAGTACTTC.

The chain employs TRBV25-1 and TRBJ2-1; 14 nucleotides line up with TRBD2. The CDR3 loop spans 16 amino acids. J was trimmed by 8 bases and V by 4 bases; bases with no gene match: 7. Germline assignment: CDR1 MGHDK and CDR2 SYGVNS. As DNA, the CDR3 is TGTGCCAGCAGTGGGGGGACTAGCGGGAGTAAGGATGAGCAGTTCTTC. This sequence encodes CASSGGTSGSKDEQFF.

This chain joins TRBV5-4 and TRBJ2-5; tentatively, D is TRBD1 (5 bases). Trimming shortened V by 5 bases and J by 3 bases, and 11 bases separated the two germline ends. This CDR3 comprises 13 residues. From germline, CDR1 is SGHNT and CDR2 YYREEE (reference sequence). CDR3 in DNA: TGTGCCAGCAGAAACGTAGGGGAAGAGACCCAGTACTTC. Protein sequence: CASRNVGEETQYF.

Only one count was recorded for this clone. This chain uses TRBV6-1 with TRBJ2-2; D is ambiguous. The V gene lost 0 bases and the J gene lost 1 base, with 9 bases spanning the gap. The germline V gene encodes CDR1 MNHNS and CDR2 SASEGT. The CDR3 runs to 16 residues. The CDR3: CASSEAKGKNTGELFF. CDR3 sequence (DNA): TGTGCCAGCAGTGAAGCTAAAGGGAAGAACACCGGGGAGCTGTTTTTT.

This chain uses TRBV11-2 with TRBJ2-3; 15 positions agree with TRBD2. This CDR3 has 18 amino acids. V lost 5 bases and J lost 1; bases outside the gene matches: 7. From germline, CDR1 is SGHAT and CDR2 FQNNGV. The chain's CDR3 is CASSASRTSGGGTDTQYF. The CDR3 coding sequence is TGTGCCAGCAGCGCCTCACGGACTAGCGGGGGGGGCACAGATACGCAGTATTTT.

The CDR3, as DNA: TGTGCCAGTAGTGGGGCAGAAGGGTGGTACAATGAGCAGTTCTTC. This sequence encodes CASSGAEGWYNEQFF. The chain employs TRBV19 and TRBJ2-1, with a tentative D call TRBD1 (5 bases). Germline V gives CDR1 LNHDA, CDR2 SQIVND (reference sequence). This CDR3 spans 15 amino acids. Trimming shortened V by 5 bases and J by 4 bases, and 15 bases separated the two germline ends.

This clone appeared a single time. The chain recombines TRBV7-2 with TRBJ1-1, with D tentatively TRBD1 (5 bases). The V gene lost 5 bases and the J gene lost 1 base, with 8 bases spanning the gap. CDR1 is SGHTA, CDR2 FQGNSA, per germline. This CDR3 spans 13 amino acids. The CDR3 DNA is TGTGCCAGCAGCCAGGGAAGGAACACTGAAGCTTTCTTT. It specifies CASSQGRNTEAFF.

The chain's CDR3 is CASSSLRDRVLETQYF. CDR3 coding DNA: TGTGCCAGCAGTTCTCTCCGGGACAGGGTTCTCGAGACCCAGTACTTC. The rearrangement links TRBV27 to TRBJ2-5; 9 bases agree with TRBD1. V was clipped by 4 bases and J by 5 bases; unmatched bases: 11. CDR3 size: 16 residues. Looked up from germline, CDR1 is MNHEY and CDR2 is SMNVEV (reference sequence).

The rearrangement joins TRBV19 to TRBJ1-1, with a tentative D call TRBD1 (6 bases). Trimming shortened V by 6 bases and J by 7 bases, and 12 bases separated the two germline ends. The CDR3 length is 12 residues. CDR1 is LNHDA, CDR2 SQIVND, per germline (reference sequence). CDR3: CASSRSRGEAFF. In DNA, the CDR3 is TGTGCCAGTAGCAGATCCAGGGGTGAAGCTTTCTTT. The full variable domain, its missing parts supplied by reference TRBV19 and TRBJ1-1, is DGGITQSPKYLFRKEGQNVTLSCEQNLNHDAMYWYRQDPGQGLRLIYYSQIVNDFQKGDIAEGYSVSREKKESFPLTVTSAQKNPTAFYLCASSRSRGEAFFGQGTRLTVV.

The chain recombines TRBV10-2 with TRBJ1-2, with 9 nucleotides matching TRBD1. V was pared by 6 bases and J by 8 bases, with 4 bases of the junction left unmatched. The V gene's germline CDR1 is WSHSY and CDR2 SAAADI. The CDR3 covers 12 residues. CDR3 loop: CASRQGAWGYTF. CDR3 nucleotide sequence: TGCGCCAGCAGACAGGGGGCCTGGGGCTACACCTTC.

This chain links TRBV19 with TRBJ2-1; 7 bases align to TRBD1. The CDR3 consists of 15 residues. Per germline, CDR1 LNHDA and CDR2 SQIVND (reference sequence). V trimming: 3 bases; J trimming: 5 bases; junction bases outside the gene matches: 7. CDR3 loop: CASSINRGPHNEQFF. CDR3 DNA: TGTGCCAGTAGTATCAACAGGGGCCCCCACAATGAGCAGTTCTTC.

The chain uses TRBV5-1 and TRBJ2-2, with D unresolved. V was trimmed by 6 bases and J by 0 bases, leaving 18 bases between them. There are 17 residues in the CDR3. CDR1 and CDR2 from the germline V gene are SGHRS and YFSETQ. The CDR3 DNA is TGCGCCAGCATGACTTCGACCCCTAATACGAACACCGGGGAGCTGTTTTTT. This gives the protein CASMTSTPNTNTGELFF.

This clone was detected only a few times. J is TRBJ2-3 and V is TRBV18; no firm D call. CDR1 KGHSH and CDR2 LQKENI come from the germline V gene. V dropped 4 bases and J dropped 0 bases, with 2 bases sitting between them. The CDR3 loop spans 12 amino acids. CDR3 in DNA: TGTGCCAGCTCACGCAGCACAGATACGCAGTATTTT. It translates to CASSRSTDTQYF.

The chain uses TRBV7-7 and TRBJ2-3, with 15 bases lining up with TRBD2. V dropped 5 bases and J dropped 1; count of bases not matched to a gene: 7. Germline CDR1 is SSHAT and CDR2 is FNYEAQ (reference sequence). This CDR3 region has 18 residues. CDR3 loop: CASSASRTSGGGTDTQYF. In DNA, the CDR3 is TGTGCCAGCAGCGCCTCACGGACTAGCGGGGGGGGCACAGATACGCAGTATTTT.

The chain uses TRBV2 and TRBJ2-7; 9 bases agree with TRBD2. This CDR3 spans 15 amino acids. Germline values: CDR1 SNHLY, CDR2 FYNNEI. The trim removed 2 bases at V and 9 bases at J, leaving 11 bases unmatched. CDR3 bases: TGTGCCAGCAGTGAACAGGCTGGACGTAGCGGGGGGCAGTACTTC. This gives the protein CASSEQAGRSGGQYF.

The chain uses TRBV11-2 and TRBJ1-2; 7 nucleotides agree with TRBD1. V gave up 1 base and J gave up 2 bases; unmatched junction bases: 4. The germline V gene has CDR1 SGHAT and CDR2 FQNNGV. This CDR3 region has 15 residues. The CDR3 sequence: CASSLGGQTNYGYTF. Written as DNA, the CDR3 is TGTGCCAGCAGCTTAGGGGGACAGACGAACTATGGCTACACCTTC. Full variable domain (rest looked up from reference TRBV11-2 and TRBJ1-2): EAGVAQSPRYKIIEKRQSVAFWCNPISGHATLYWYQQILGQGPKLLIQFQNNGVVDDSQLPKDRFSAERLKGVDSTLKIQPAKLEDSAVYLCASSLGGQTNYGYTFGSGTRLTVV.

This rearrangement joins TRBV5-1 to TRBJ2-7; 9 nucleotides match TRBD1. Germline V gene sequence: CDR1 SGHRS, CDR2 YFSETQ. The CDR3 loop spans 14 amino acids. Trimming cost V 3 bases and J 2 bases; bases outside gene matches: 3. CDR3 region: CASSSGQGTYEQYF. The CDR3 DNA follows: TGCGCCAGCAGCTCTGGACAGGGGACCTACGAGCAGTACTTC.

The chain joins TRBV21-1 to TRBJ1-5; the D call TRBD1 from the table was never checked on the DNA. TRBV21-1 is described as a pseudogene. This CDR3 region has 18 residues. The CDR3 sequence is CASSSDRVRVYSNQPQHF. CDR3 in DNA: TGTGCCAGCAGCTCCGACAGGGTCCGTGTCTATAGCAATCAGCCCCAGCATTTT.

The rearrangement uses TRBV6-5 and TRBJ2-7; 10 nucleotides align to TRBD1. The CDR3 extends over 13 amino acids. Germline trimming cut 7 bases from V and 6 bases from J; bases unmatched to any gene: 6. Per germline, CDR1 MNHEY and CDR2 SVGAGI. In nucleotides, the CDR3 is TGTGCCAGCAAGATGACAGGGGGCTTCGAGCAGTACTTC. Amino acids: CASKMTGGFEQYF.

This chain links TRBV6-1 with TRBJ2-1, with TRBD2 matching 9 bases. CDR1 and CDR2 (germline): MNHNS, SASEGT. This CDR3 region has 14 residues. Trimming took 4 bases from V and 4 from J; bases not matched to a gene: 2. The DNA for the CDR3 is TGTGCCAGCAGTGGACTAGCGGAGTACAATGAGCAGTTCTTC. Residues: CASSGLAEYNEQFF.

This clone was seen only a few times. The J gene is TRBJ1-6, the V gene TRBV7-9; no reliable D call. In germline, CDR1 is SEHNR, CDR2 FQNEAQ (reference sequence). Deletions cut 5 bases from V and 2 bases from J, with 10 bases between. The CDR3 sequence is 15 residues long. This chain's CDR3 is CASSPDVPYNSPLHF. As DNA, the CDR3 is TGTGCCAGCAGCCCGGATGTCCCCTATAATTCACCCCTCCACTTT.

The J gene is TRBJ2-7, the V gene TRBV7-2, with 12 bases lining up with TRBD2. The CDR3 contains 18 residues. Trimming took 0 bases from V and 4 from J; bases not matched to a gene: 10. The germline CDR1 and CDR2 sequences are SGHTA and FQGNSA. The CDR3 is CASSLAPSGRDIWYEQYF. The CDR3 DNA follows: TGTGCCAGCAGCTTAGCGCCTAGCGGGAGGGACATATGGTACGAGCAGTACTTC.

V usage is TRBV9 and J usage is TRBJ2-3; perhaps TRBD2 as D (5 bases). This CDR3 region has 15 residues. The ends were cut back, 0 bases at V and 1 base at J, with 9 bases in the middle. Germline CDR1 is SGDLS and CDR2 is YYNGEE. Here the CDR3 reads CASSVGPGGTDTQYF. As DNA, the CDR3 is TGTGCCAGCAGCGTAGGGCCCGGGGGCACAGATACGCAGTATTTT.